The present TCR beta chain was sequenced within a study of CD8+CD57+ T cells in acquired aplastic anemia (dated 2018 in TCRdb). Context from the whole study: On average, sorted CD4+ and CD8+ cells yielded approximately 3 ug of extracted DNA, with a range of about 0.17 to 27.4 ug. Paper-wide results and their limitations: Some 27 CD8+ CDR3 sequences were found in both patients and controls but appeared to be highly expressed in patients and within the immunodominant clones of the patients. No significant difference in CD8+ Simpson's diversity was found between patients and healthy controls (P=0.060).

Profiling of TCR beta VDJ combinations and CDR3 sequences used genomic DNA as the template. An Illumina HiSeq 2000 was the platform used for TCR repertoire sequencing. Per the original workflow: TRBV/TRBJ rearrangement plots, CDR3 size and DJ length profiles, and Simpson's diversity index were used to evaluate the repertoires. The most abundant DNA sequence in the deep sequencing data was taken as the immunodominant clone. CDR3 amino acid sequences were checked for sharing across subjects and were also compared against the VDJdb database and published repertoires. TCRdb cleaned the public reads at Q25 with fastp, built clones with MiXCR and kept in-frame beta chains. Each entry is one CDR3 protein sequence, shown with its most common DNA and genes. The V and J calls shown here were made by TCRdb, not taken from the authors' results. The sample yields about 270,000 distinct CDR3 sequences; 55% to 65% were counted once. Of the sample, roughly 8% falls within the top ten clones.

Comment on this clonotype: Its antigen is not yet known. Base qualities were left out, and no much larger clone turns up one base away.

In the study, sorted CD4+ and CD8+ blood T cells from patients with severe aplastic anemia and from healthy subjects underwent deep sequencing of TCR repertoires. Ficoll-Paque density gradient centrifugation was used to isolate peripheral blood mononuclear cells. Before DNA extraction, CD4+ and CD8+ T cells were sorted by FACS or by magnetic beads. The CDR3 holds 16 amino acids from the cysteine to the phenylalanine. The CDR3 DNA has 48 bases and is translated from base 1. Based on the germline V gene, the CDR1 and CDR2 sequences are WSHSY and SAAADI. V and J are trimmed by 5 bases and 1 base, and the gene matches miss 6 bases of the junction.

In this chain, TRBV10-2 is recombined with TRBJ2-5, with 11 bases in between that match TRBD2. The sequence came from a human donor with severe aplastic anemia or a healthy control (not recorded which). The sequenced sample was sorted CD4+, CD8+, or CD8+CD57+ T cells (not recorded which) from PBMCs. CDR3 region: CASSSSGRALQETQYF. The DNA sequence is as follows: TGCGCCAGCAGTAGTAGCGGGAGGGCCCTCCAAGAGACCCAGTACTTC.